The 8 T cell receptor beta chains presented below share a single source sample, sequenced in a study of beta chain features in type 1 diabetes. The study reverse transcribed the entire isolated RNA, so it sequenced expressed TCRB transcripts. Some clones are missing from TCRdb's copy, which holds only in-frame ones; the method was immunoSEQ multiplex PCR. The repertoire consists of under 250,000 clones, with less than 15% occurring once and the leading ten covering 0.025% to 0.03%. The sequencing input was naive CD4+ T cells from blood. The receptors come from a woman between 35 and 50 years old in good health.

The V gene is TRBV7-8, the J gene TRBJ1-2; perhaps TRBD1 as D (5 bases). The V end was cut by 3 bases, the J end by 2 bases, with 10 bases between. This CDR3 has 14 amino acids. Germline CDR1 and CDR2: SGHVS and FQNEAQ. The CDR3 DNA follows: TGTGCCAGCAGCTTTGGGGACTCAAACTATGGCTACACCTTC. Protein product: CASSFGDSNYGYTF. The whole variable domain, filled in from reference TRBV7-8 and TRBJ1-2, reads GAGVSQSPRYKVAKRGQDVALRCDPISGHVSLFWYQQALGQGPEFLTYFQNEAQLDKSGLPSDRFFAERPEGSVSTLKIQRTQQEDSAVYLCASSFGDSNYGYTFGSGTRLTVV.

The chain couples TRBV6-5 to TRBJ2-5; 9 bases line up with TRBD1. The J call may be mistaken, given a closer DNA end match to TRBJ2-7. The CDR3 totals 15 residues. From germline, CDR1 is MNHEY and CDR2 SVGAGI. CDR3: CASSRGQGTLYEQYF. CDR3 coding DNA: TGTGCCAGCAGTCGGGGACAGGGAACACTCTACGAGCAGTACTTC.

The chain is built from TRBV6-6 and TRBJ1-1; D not resolved. Trimming cost V 5 bases and J 0 bases, with 7 bases left between them. CDR1 and CDR2 from the germline V gene are MNHNY and SVGAGI (reference sequence). This CDR3 comprises 13 residues. The CDR3: CASSEILNTEAFF. The DNA of the CDR3 is TGTGCCAGCAGTGAGATACTGAACACTGAAGCTTTCTTT.

This CDR3 is CASSESTRGDTEAFF. The DNA for the CDR3 is TGCGCCAGCAGTGAGTCGACTCGGGGGGACACTGAAGCTTTCTTT. The genes are TRBV10-1 and TRBJ1-1, with a weak D call TRBD1 (5 bases). V lost 0 bases and J 3 bases, leaving 11 bases between the germline ends. The CDR3 extends over 15 amino acids. Germline lookup yields CDR1 WNHNN and CDR2 SYGVQD (reference sequence).

This clone was seen only a few times. This rearrangement joins TRBV18 to TRBJ2-7; 8 bases match TRBD1. Germline V gene lookup returns CDR1 KGHSH and CDR2 LQKENI. Trimming at V came to 3 bases and at J to 2 bases, leaving 6 bases not matched to a gene. CDR3 size: 15 residues. The CDR3 region has the DNA TGTGCCAGCTCACCCCTGGACAGGGTCACCTACGAGCAGTACTTC. It yields the protein CASSPLDRVTYEQYF.

V gene TRBV2 combines with J gene TRBJ1-6, with D unresolved. V gave up 2 bases and J gave up 2 bases, with 7 bases separating them. The CDR3 loop spans 15 amino acids. Germline V gene data show CDR1 as SNHLY and CDR2 as FYNNEI. This CDR3 reads CASSERGPYNSPLHF. The CDR3 DNA follows: TGTGCCAGCAGTGAAAGAGGGCCCTATAATTCACCCCTCCACTTT.

The chain is built from TRBV7-9 and TRBJ2-3; D possibly corresponds to TRBD1 (6 bases). This CDR3 region has 14 residues. With 3 bases removed from V and 0 bases from J, the gap between germline ends came to 7 bases. Germline assignment: CDR1 SEHNR and CDR2 FQNEAQ (reference sequence). CDR3 protein: CASSFGQSTDTQYF. The CDR3 nucleotides are TGTGCCAGCAGCTTCGGACAGAGCACAGATACGCAGTATTTT.

The chain is built from TRBV11-2 and TRBJ2-3; 9 positions match TRBD1. The CDR3 is 18 residues long. CDR1 is SGHAT, CDR2 FQNNGV, per germline. V trimming: 1 base; J trimming: 5 bases; junction bases outside the gene matches: 13. The CDR3 DNA sequence: TGTGCCAGCAGCTTAGTAGGGGGCTGGGACAGGGTCATAGATACGCAGTATTTT. This translates into CASSLVGGWDRVIDTQYF.